This T cell receptor (beta chain) derives from a study of CD8 T cells in ankylosing spondylitis. Deletions cut 2 bases from V and 5 bases from J, with 13 bases between. CDR3 length equals 15 residues. From germline, CDR1 is MDHEN and CDR2 SYDVKM. Regarding the study as a whole: Certain motif variants had earlier appeared in reactive arthritis synovial fluid and blood. Ankylosing spondylitis blood seemed to carry a telltale TCR beta motif made of seven or eight highly homologous variants. From matched ankylosing spondylitis synovial fluid, disease-linked clones were reportedly recovered at significantly enriched levels. Disease-linked clones bore a CD8+ phenotype and were relatively rare in peripheral blood.

TCRdb reanalysed the 5' RACE reads using MiXCR and keeps one entry per CDR3 protein. The data contain 200,000 to 300,000 distinct CDR3 sequences, more than 20% of them singletons. A word on this clonotype: Its specificity is unknown.

The chain recombines TRBV28 with TRBJ2-4; the D gene is possibly TRBD2 (6 bases). The TCR was taken from a male donor with ankylosing spondylitis or in good health (not recorded which). The sample comprised blood, either unsorted or a sorted T cell fraction (not recorded which). This CDR3 is CASSLAGRRENIQYF. The CDR3 coding sequence is TGTGCCAGCAGTTTAGCCGGCCGGAGGGAAAACATTCAGTACTTC.